This is a list of T cell receptor beta chains from one sample in a study of response to subunit inactivated influenza vaccine. MiXCR, applied by TCRdb to the RT-PCR reads, yields one record per CDR3 protein. The sample holds 450,000 to 600,000 distinct CDR3 sequences, about 17% seen once. Sequences were derived from CD4+ T cells sorted from PBMCs, sampled 23 months after vaccination. The source of these receptors is a man between 50 and 75 years old who received an inactivated influenza vaccine. The CDR3 runs from the conserved cysteine through the conserved F or W. Fields, in order: clone size, V gene, D gene, J gene, CDR3 protein, CDR3 DNA. The D gene is left open where the match is weak. A row's size may be missing; if present it is once, few, many or a size class.

>.|TRBV28|.|TRBJ1-3
CASSSGAAGNTIYF
TGTGCCAGCAGTTCCGGGGCGGCCGGAAACACCATATATTTT
>many|TRBV11-1|TRBD2|TRBJ2-1
CASSPDKRAGGNNEQFF
TGTGCCAGCAGCCCAGATAAGAGAGCGGGAGGGAACAATGAGCAGTTCTTC
>.|TRBV30|.|TRBJ2-5
CAWSSGSGTQYF
TGTGCCTGGAGTTCAGGGTCGGGGACCCAGTACTTC
>few|TRBV11-2|.|TRBJ1-5
CASSLVGLGRASNQPQHF
TGTGCCAGCAGCTTAGTAGGACTGGGTCGGGCTAGCAATCAGCCCCAGCATTTT
>many|TRBV4-3|.|TRBJ1-1
CASSQVPGPTEAFF
TGCGCCAGCAGCCAAGTACCAGGGCCCACTGAAGCTTTCTTT
>many|TRBV7-9|.|TRBJ2-2
CASSVGLPNTGELFF
TGTGCCAGCAGCGTAGGACTACCGAACACCGGGGAGCTGTTTTTT
>few|TRBV29-1|TRBD2|TRBJ2-7
CSALASGKYEQYF
TGCAGCGCACTGGCTAGCGGGAAATACGAGCAGTACTTC
>.|TRBV10-3|TRBD2|TRBJ2-3
CAISARLAETDTQYF
TGTGCCATCAGTGCGCGACTAGCGGAAACAGATACGCAGTATTTT
>.|TRBV6-2/TRBV6-3|TRBD1|TRBJ1-1
CASSYRGPSAFF
TGTGCCAGCAGTTACAGGGGGCCCTCCGCTTTCTTT
>.|TRBV20-1|.|TRBJ1-4
CSAKTRGNEKLFF
TGCAGTGCCAAAACGCGGGGTAATGAAAAACTGTTTTTT
>.|TRBV12-3/TRBV12-4|.|TRBJ2-6
CASSFGQGGAGANVLTF
TGTGCCAGCAGTTTCGGACAGGGAGGGGCTGGGGCCAACGTCCTGACTTTC
>.|TRBV6-2/TRBV6-3|TRBD2|TRBJ2-5
CASSRDSGSKTQYF
TGTGCCAGCAGTCGGGATAGCGGGAGTAAGACCCAGTACTTC
>few|TRBV6-5|.|TRBJ1-1
CASSYSGPSMNPEAAFF
TGTGCCAGCAGTTACTCTGGCCCGAGTATGAATCCTGAAGCAGCTTTCTTT
>.|TRBV3-1|.|TRBJ2-2
CASSHARSGELFF
TGTGCCAGCAGCCATGCTAGATCCGGGGAGCTGTTTTTT
>.|TRBV6-2/TRBV6-3|TRBD2|TRBJ2-7
CASRSYLTSGSYEQYF
TGTGCCAGCAGGTCTTACCTGACTAGCGGGAGCTACGAGCAGTACTTC
>few|TRBV3-1|TRBD1|TRBJ1-1
CASSQTDRAHEAFF
TGTGCCAGCAGCCAAACGGACAGGGCCCATGAAGCTTTCTTT
>once|TRBV3-1|.|TRBJ1-2
CASRPGEVSNYGYTF
TGTGCCAGCCGCCCAGGAGAGGTTTCTAACTATGGCTACACCTTC
>few|TRBV10-2|.|TRBJ1-1
CASSESRPNTEAFF
TGCGCCAGCAGTGAGTCTCGCCCTAACACTGAAGCTTTCTTT
>many|TRBV12-3/TRBV12-4|.|TRBJ1-1
CASSLGVNTEAFF
TGTGCCAGCAGTTTAGGCGTGAACACTGAAGCTTTCTTT
>.|TRBV5-6|.|TRBJ1-1
CASSLGGQMNTEAFF
TGTGCCAGCAGCTTGGGGGGCCAGATGAACACTGAAGCTTTCTTT
>few|TRBV7-8|.|TRBJ1-4
CASSLQGRTNEKLFF
TGTGCCAGCAGCCTACAGGGTAGGACTAATGAAAAACTGTTTTTT
>.|TRBV6-1|.|TRBJ1-2
CASRGLTEGGYTF
TGTGCCAGCAGGGGGCTAACCGAGGGGGGCTACACCTTC
>few|TRBV10-3|.|TRBJ2-5
CAISAQRETQYF
TGTGCCATCAGTGCACAGCGAGAGACCCAGTACTTC
>.|TRBV20-1|.|TRBJ1-5
CSARERQPQHF
TGCAGTGCTAGAGAACGGCAGCCCCAGCATTTT
>.|TRBV12-3/TRBV12-4|.|TRBJ2-3
CASSLEALAQYF
TGTGCCAGCAGTTTAGAAGCTCTCGCGCAGTATTTT
>.|TRBV6-5|.|TRBJ2-1
CASSYLALVHEQFF
TGTGCCAGCAGTTACCTTGCCCTGGTCCATGAGCAGTTCTTC
>.|TRBV7-8|.|TRBJ2-5
CASRLRHRDDQYF
TGTGCCAGCAGGCTCAGGCACCGGGACGACCAGTACTTC
>many|TRBV18|.|TRBJ2-2
CASSRNGGENTGELFF
TGTGCCAGCTCACGAAATGGAGGGGAGAACACCGGGGAGCTGTTTTTT
>.|TRBV7-8|TRBD1|TRBJ1-5
CASSPLGGQVNQPQHF
TGTGCCAGCAGCCCATTGGGGGGACAGGTCAATCAGCCCCAGCATTTT
>few|TRBV5-1|TRBD2|TRBJ2-1
CASRSSSGNNEQFF
TGCGCCAGCAGGAGTTCTAGCGGGAACAATGAGCAGTTCTTC
>few|TRBV25-1|.|TRBJ1-1
CASSGQGTNTEAFF
TGTGCCAGCAGTGGTCAGGGGACGAACACTGAAGCTTTCTTT
>few|TRBV3-1|TRBD2|TRBJ2-1
CASSRTAGVGASEQFF
TGTGCCAGCAGCCGAACAGCGGGAGTGGGGGCTAGTGAGCAGTTCTTC